What follows is one T cell receptor beta chain and its context. A much more abundant neighbour one base away suggests this may be a read error. The source of the sample is a study of T-cell reconstitution after alpha-beta-depleted transplantation in children. The germline V gene encodes CDR1 ENHRY and CDR2 SYGVKD. Trimming cost V 6 bases and J 7 bases, with 12 bases left between them. The CDR3 has 12 amino acids. Unique molecular identifiers were incorporated into the prepared TCRbeta library. TCRdb reprocessed the PCR reads with MiXCR, giving one entry per CDR3 protein. The table includes around 670,000 distinct CDR3 sequences, around 13% detected once.

The rearrangement links TRBV10-3 to TRBJ2-5; the D is unclear. Sample: PBMCs, taken before TCRalphabeta/CD19-depleted stem cell transplant. The sequence derives from a girl aged 2-10 years with congenital amegakaryocytic thrombocytopenia, due to receive a stem cell transplant. The CDR3 bases are TGTGCCATCAGCCAGGACGGTGGGACCCAGTACTTC. It translates to CAISQDGGTQYF.